The 26 T cell receptor beta chains below come from one sample, sequenced in a study of blood T cell repertoires in COVID-19. Assay: immunoSEQ multiplex PCR; the TCRdb copy retains only in-frame clones and omits some. The table records about 120,000 clones, around 90% of them present only once. What was sequenced was peripheral blood. These receptors were collected from a woman in her forties or fifties with active or convalescent COVID-19.

The chain recombines TRBV6-5 with TRBJ2-4; weak D call: TRBD2 (7 bases). Per the germline V gene, CDR1 is MNHEY and CDR2 is SVGAGI. This CDR3 has 14 residues. V was shortened by 7 bases and J by 7 bases, with 17 bases between the two germline ends. The CDR3 DNA is TGTGCCAGCACCCTAGGGAAGGGGGGGAACATTCAGTACTTC. Translated, it gives CASTLGKGGNIQYF.

The chain combines TRBV5-1 with TRBJ2-1; 13 bases align to TRBD2. The CDR3 length is 16 residues. Germline CDR1 is SGHRS and CDR2 is YFSETQ. V lost 2 bases, J lost 9 bases, and 8 bases stayed unmatched. The CDR3 nucleotides are TGCGCCAGCAGCTTTCCACTAGCGGGAGGGGGTGGTGAGCAGTTCTTC. This codes for CASSFPLAGGGGEQFF.

This clone appeared once. The rearrangement joins TRBV27 to TRBJ1-2; no reliable D call. The CDR3 contains 13 residues. Trimming shortened V by 6 bases and J by 1 base, and 9 bases separated the two germline ends. Germline CDR1 MNHEY, CDR2 SMNVEV (reference sequence). The DNA of the CDR3 is TGTGCCAGCAGAAGGACTGGTAACTATGGCTACACCTTC. This translates into CASRRTGNYGYTF.

This clone occurred once. The V call is TRBV6-4, the J call TRBJ1-5; D call uncertain. Trimming stripped 2 bases from V and 3 bases from J, with 5 bases between. Per the germline V gene, CDR1 is MRHNA and CDR2 is SNTAGT. The CDR3 spans 13 residues. The CDR3: CASSDGINQPQHF. The CDR3 region has the DNA TGTGCCAGCAGTGACGGCATCAATCAGCCCCAGCATTTT.

The chain recombines TRBV3-1 (or the pseudogene TRBV3-2) with TRBJ2-2; no clear D gene. The ends were cut back, 6 bases at V and 6 bases at J, with 5 bases in the middle. Looked up from germline, CDR1 is LGHDT and CDR2 is YNNKEL (reference sequence). This CDR3 spans 11 amino acids. The DNA for the CDR3 is TGTGCCAGCAGGACTTCCGGGGAGCTGTTTTTT. Amino acids: CASRTSGELFF.

The chain combines TRBV12-3 or TRBV12-4 with TRBJ1-1; D remains ambiguous. With 3 bases removed from V and 7 bases from J, the gap between germline ends came to 6 bases. The CDR3 runs 11 residues. The CDR3 sequence: CASSFGVEAFF. The CDR3 bases are TGTGCCAGCAGTTTCGGGGTTGAAGCTTTCTTT.

This chain connects TRBV12-3 or TRBV12-4 to TRBJ1-5; TRBD1 is a possible D gene (5 bases). Trimming took 3 bases from V and 9 from J, leaving 12 bases between them. The CDR3 runs 13 residues. DNA for the CDR3: TGTGCCAGCAGTTTGGGGGGGGTGCGGCCCCAGCATTTT. It specifies CASSLGGVRPQHF.

This rearrangement joins TRBV4-2 to TRBJ2-7; TRBD2 is a possible D gene (6 bases). This CDR3 contains 14 residues. V was shortened by 2 bases and J by 0 bases, with 8 bases between the two germline ends. The germline gives CDR1 LGHNA, CDR2 YNFKEQ. This chain's CDR3 is CASSQFSGSYEQYF. Written as DNA, the CDR3 is TGTGCCAGCAGCCAATTTAGCGGCTCCTACGAGCAGTACTTC.

The genes are TRBV2 and TRBJ2-5; 7 bases are a match to TRBD1. The V segment lost 4 bases and the J segment 7 bases; nucleotides outside the gene matches: 12. This CDR3 comprises 15 residues. CDR1 and CDR2 (germline): SNHLY, FYNNEI. The CDR3 DNA reads as TGTGCCAGCAGTGTAGTAGAGGGGGCCCGGTCGACCCAGTACTTC. It yields the protein CASSVVEGARSTQYF.

The table lists this clone with a few counts. V and J are TRBV2 and TRBJ1-1, with 7 bases matching TRBD1. The CDR3 has 15 residues. V shed 6 bases and J 4 bases; nucleotides not matched to a gene: 11. Germline lookup yields CDR1 SNHLY and CDR2 FYNNEI. For the CDR3, the DNA is TGTGCCAGCAGGGGACAGAGAACTGGGGGCACTGAAGCTTTCTTT. The encoded protein is CASRGQRTGGTEAFF.

This chain connects TRBV28 to TRBJ1-2; maybe TRBD1 (6 bases). CDR1 MDHEN and CDR2 SYDVKM come from the germline V gene. The CDR3 contains 15 residues. Trimming took off 5 bases at V and 4 bases at J, with 17 bases between the two ends. The CDR3 reads CASSGSGETGYGYTF. The CDR3 DNA follows: TGTGCCAGCAGTGGATCAGGGGAGACGGGCTATGGCTACACCTTC.

The chain combines TRBV6-2 or TRBV6-3 with TRBJ1-6; the match to TRBD1 covers 7 bases. This CDR3 is built from 15 residues. Germline V gives CDR1 MNHEY, CDR2 SVGEGT. Trimming at V came to 5 bases and at J to 9 bases, leaving 10 bases not matched to a gene. The CDR3 region is CASSDRDARRSPLHF. DNA of the CDR3: TGTGCCAGCAGTGACAGGGATGCTCGTCGTTCACCCCTCCACTTT.

This clone was found a few times. The chain uses TRBV27 and TRBJ2-7; D unclear. This CDR3 is built from 13 residues. Germline V gene data show CDR1 as MNHEY and CDR2 as SMNVEV (reference sequence). Trimming shortened V by 6 bases and J by 4 bases, and 13 bases separated the two germline ends. The CDR3: CASSPTRRYEQYF. CDR3 in DNA: TGTGCCAGCAGCCCCACGAGGAGATACGAGCAGTACTTC.

The chain uses TRBV7-8 and TRBJ2-7; 9 nucleotides align to TRBD1. Germline V CDR1 and CDR2: SGHVS, FQNEAQ. This CDR3 contains 14 residues. V was pared by 5 bases and J by 3 bases, with 5 bases of the junction left unmatched. The CDR3 here is CASSPGTGIYEQYF. In DNA, the CDR3 is TGTGCCAGCAGCCCTGGGACAGGGATCTACGAGCAGTACTTC.

This clone appeared once. The J gene is TRBJ2-2, the V gene TRBV9; 11 nucleotides line up with TRBD2. This CDR3 spans 15 amino acids. After removal of 0 bases from V and 6 bases from J, the junction contained 1 base not matched to a gene. Germline CDR1 is SGDLS and CDR2 is YYNGEE. This chain's CDR3 is CASSVELAGAGELFF. CDR3 DNA sequence: TGTGCCAGCAGCGTAGAACTAGCGGGAGCCGGGGAGCTGTTTTTT.

The chain joins TRBV2 to TRBJ2-1; the match to TRBD2 covers 9 bases. Germline V gene lookup returns CDR1 SNHLY and CDR2 FYNNEI. Trimming removed 0 bases from V and 5 bases from J; junction bases left unmatched: 5. This CDR3 comprises 16 residues. CDR3 region: CASSEAGLAGNNEQFF. The CDR3 bases are TGTGCCAGCAGTGAAGCGGGTCTAGCGGGAAACAATGAGCAGTTCTTC.

This clone was picked up one time. This chain joins TRBV27 and TRBJ2-1; 15 positions match TRBD2. Germline lookup yields CDR1 MNHEY and CDR2 SMNVEV (reference sequence). V shed 5 bases, J shed 4 bases, and the junction held 6 bases outside the gene matches. The CDR3 covers 17 residues. Written as DNA, the CDR3 is TGTGCCAGCAGTCCATTGGGACTAGCGGGGGGATACAATGAGCAGTTCTTC. It codes for CASSPLGLAGGYNEQFF.

The V call is TRBV6-4, the J call TRBJ1-2, with D possibly matching TRBD1 (5 bases). Deletions cut 4 bases from V and 3 bases from J, with 15 bases between. The V gene's germline CDR1 is MRHNA and CDR2 SNTAGT. This CDR3 has 15 amino acids. CDR3: CASSAGHGGDYGYTF. The CDR3 nucleotides are TGTGCCAGCAGTGCCGGACACGGAGGGGACTATGGCTACACCTTC.

The chain is built from TRBV12-3 or TRBV12-4 and TRBJ2-5; 8 bases are a match to TRBD2. This CDR3 has 13 residues. The trim removed 6 bases at V and 5 bases at J, leaving 5 bases unmatched. The CDR3: CASRLSGGETQYF. The CDR3 DNA reads TGTGCCAGCAGGCTCTCGGGGGGGGAGACCCAGTACTTC.

The chain has TRBV28 and TRBJ2-5; 13 nucleotides match TRBD2. Germline V CDR1 and CDR2: MDHEN, SYDVKM. V lost 6 bases and J lost 5; bases outside the gene matches: 9. This CDR3 contains 16 residues. The CDR3 protein is CASSWTSGRSSETQYF. The CDR3 DNA is TGTGCCAGCAGCTGGACTAGCGGGAGAAGTAGCGAGACCCAGTACTTC.

This chain connects TRBV7-5 to TRBJ2-7; the table's D gene call, TRBD1, was not cross checked with the DNA. TRBV7-5 is a recognized pseudogene. There are 17 residues in the CDR3. In DNA, the CDR3 is TGTGCCAGAAGCCCACCTTCCGGGACAGGGTTAACATACGAGCAGTACTTC. It codes for CARSPPSGTGLTYEQYF.

This clone has only a few counts. This sequence joins TRBV28 and TRBJ1-1, with D perhaps matching TRBD1 (5 bases). Trimming cost V 7 bases and J 5 bases, with 17 bases left between them. The germline V gene encodes CDR1 MDHEN and CDR2 SYDVKM. The CDR3 length is 14 residues. The chain's CDR3 is CASTLGGARTEAFF. The CDR3 region has the DNA TGTGCCAGCACCCTCGGAGGGGCTCGGACTGAAGCTTTCTTT.

The chain couples TRBV27 to TRBJ2-7; TRBD1 matches at 8 bases. Germline CDR1 and CDR2: MNHEY and SMNVEV (reference sequence). The CDR3 spans 14 residues. Trimming took 5 bases from V and 9 from J; bases not matched to a gene: 12. The chain's CDR3 is CASSRLSDRGLQYF. The DNA of the CDR3 is TGTGCCAGCAGTCGCCTATCAGACAGGGGTTTGCAGTACTTC.

This clone was seen more than once but under ten times. This chain connects TRBV2 to TRBJ1-4; a possible D gene is TRBD1 (6 bases). The CDR3 is 15 amino acids. Germline assignment: CDR1 SNHLY and CDR2 FYNNEI. Trimming cost V 2 bases and J 4 bases, with 11 bases left between them. CDR3 sequence reads: CASSERGGLNEKLFF. DNA of the CDR3: TGTGCCAGCAGTGAAAGGGGGGGGCTTAATGAAAAACTGTTTTTT.

The chain recombines TRBV7-2 with TRBJ2-2; 8 positions match TRBD2. V gave up 3 bases and J gave up 5 bases; unmatched junction bases: 8. CDR1 and CDR2 (germline): SGHTA, FQGNSA. The length of the CDR3 is 16 residues. The CDR3 loop reads CASSFRSIAGTGELFF. As DNA, the CDR3 is TGTGCCAGCAGCTTCCGCTCAATAGCGGGAACCGGGGAGCTGTTTTTT.

This chain joins TRBV28 and TRBJ1-6, with D perhaps TRBD1 (5 bases). Germline-derived CDR1 and CDR2 are MDHEN and SYDVKM. This CDR3 contains 17 residues. V was pared by 2 bases and J by 7 bases, with 18 bases between. CDR3 residues: CASSLRRDPTSNSPLHF. The CDR3 DNA is TGTGCCAGCAGTTTACGCAGGGATCCGACTTCGAATTCACCCCTCCACTTT. Together with reference TRBV28 and TRBJ1-6, the CDR3 gives the full variable domain: DVKVTQSSRYLVKRTGEKVFLECVQDMDHENMFWYRQDPGLGLRLIYFSYDVKMKEKGDIPEGYSVSREKKERFSLILESASTNQTSMYLCASSLRRDPTSNSPLHFGNGTRLTVT.